The entry that follows covers one TCR beta chain sequence. TCRdb's table, derived via immunoSEQ multiplex PCR, lists solely in-frame clones and lacks some. The data hold around 310,000 clones, with over 75% observed a single time. This sample was included in a study of blood T cell repertoires in COVID-19. In the study overall: The origin of the acute and convalescent COVID-19 samples was the United States, Italy and Spain. T cells, B-cell-depleted T cells, or PBMCs provided the cDNA or gDNA that served as material.

The CDR3 length is 15 residues. Trimming stripped 7 bases from V and 1 base from J, with 14 bases between. CDR1 is LNHDA, CDR2 SQIVND, per germline (reference sequence). The sequenced sample was peripheral blood. The origin of this receptor is an older woman with acute or convalescent COVID-19. The J gene is TRBJ1-5, the V gene TRBV19; D is perhaps TRBD1 (5 bases). The CDR3 DNA reads TGTGCCAGTACCCCGACCTGGGGCAGCAATCAGCCCCAGCATTTT. As protein: CASTPTWGSNQPQHF.